These 22 T cell receptor beta chains originate from one sample sequenced in a study of cytotoxic CD8 clonotypes in ibrutinib-treated CLL. This table comes from immunoSEQ multiplex PCR, and its TCRdb copy is limited to in-frame clones, with some not included. The top ten hold less than 65% of the sample, which has tens of thousands of clones, 55% to 70% seen once. The specimen comprised PBMCs, sampled after 24 months of ibrutinib treatment. Receptor source: a human donor with chronic lymphocytic leukemia.

The chain combines TRBV6-5 with TRBJ1-2; TRBD1 is a possible D gene (5 bases). Trimming left V 0 bases short and J 8 bases short, with 19 bases between. The CDR3 sequence is 16 residues long. CDR1 and CDR2 (germline): MNHEY, SVGAGI. The CDR3 DNA reads as TGTGCCAGCAGTTACTCTTCAGGACAACTCACTGGCGGCTACACCTTC. Amino acids: CASSYSSGQLTGGYTF.

Only one count was recorded for this clone. The gene calls are TRBV2 and TRBJ2-5; 10 bases match TRBD1. The J call is in doubt because the DNA end fits TRBJ2-7 better. Germline CDR1 reads SNHLY; CDR2 reads FYNNEI. This CDR3 is 15 amino acids long. CDR3 nucleotide sequence: TGTGCCGGTGGATCATCCGGGACAGGGGACTACGAGCAGTACTTC. Protein sequence: CAGGSSGTGDYEQYF.

This chain connects TRBV11-2 to TRBJ2-7; D not certain. Germline V gene sequence: CDR1 SGHAT, CDR2 FQNNGV. This CDR3 is 14 amino acids long. The V end was cut by 2 bases, the J end by 0 bases, with 8 bases between. The CDR3 DNA reads TGTGCCAGCAGCTTAAATGAGGTCTCCTACGAGCAGTACTTC. Its protein is CASSLNEVSYEQYF. Variable domain in full (rest from reference TRBV11-2 and TRBJ2-7): EAGVAQSPRYKIIEKRQSVAFWCNPISGHATLYWYQQILGQGPKLLIQFQNNGVVDDSQLPKDRFSAERLKGVDSTLKIQPAKLEDSAVYLCASSLNEVSYEQYFGPGTRLTVT.

This clone was found many times. This sample includes further DNA sequences coding for the same CDR3. The chain joins TRBV6-1 to TRBJ1-6; the match to TRBD1 covers 11 bases. Trimming cost V 9 bases and J 8 bases; bases outside gene matches: 3. Germline CDR1 MNHNS, CDR2 SASEGT. CDR3 length equals 13 residues. CDR3 DNA sequence: TGTGCCAGTGGGGACAGGGGGGATTCACCCCTCCACTTT. As protein: CASGDRGDSPLHF.

The chain recombines TRBV6-5 with TRBJ1-1; D is unresolved. V was pared by 10 bases and J by 0 bases, with 12 bases between. Per the germline V gene, CDR1 is MNHEY and CDR2 is SVGAGI. CDR3 size: 13 residues. CDR3 loop: CATGSGLNTEAFF. The CDR3 DNA follows: TGTGCCACGGGGTCGGGATTGAACACTGAAGCTTTCTTT.

This chain uses TRBV7-2 with TRBJ2-7; 9 bases map to TRBD2. V shed 3 bases and J 2 bases; nucleotides not matched to a gene: 5. Looked up from germline, CDR1 is SGHTA and CDR2 is FQGNSA. The CDR3 consists of 15 residues. The CDR3: CASSLELAGTYEQYF. The CDR3 nucleotides are TGTGCCAGCAGCTTGGAACTAGCGGGCACCTACGAGCAGTACTTC.

The V call is TRBV30, the J call TRBJ2-7; 8 bases align to TRBD2. The CDR3 length is 12 residues. Germline V gene data show CDR1 as GTSNPN and CDR2 as SVGIG (reference sequence). The V and J ends lost 4 bases and 3 bases, in that order; junction bases with no gene match: 2. The CDR3 DNA follows: TGTGCCTGGATAGCGGGGCGCTACGAGCAGTACTTC. Its translation is CAWIAGRYEQYF.

The table lists this clone with a count of one. The chain employs TRBV5-1 and TRBJ1-6, with D tentatively TRBD1 (5 bases). Looked up from germline, CDR1 is SGHRS and CDR2 is YFSETQ. The CDR3 has 16 residues. Between the trimmed V and J ends, which lost 0 bases and 8 bases, there was a span of 15 bases. The CDR3 is CASSLVGTTDDSPLHF. The CDR3, as DNA: TGCGCCAGCAGCTTGGTAGGGACTACAGACGATTCACCCCTCCACTTT.

The chain joins TRBV15 to TRBJ2-7, with D maybe TRBD2 (6 bases). There are 14 residues in the CDR3. V was shortened by 1 base and J by 0 bases, with 7 bases between the two germline ends. CDR1 and CDR2 from the germline V gene are LNHNV and YYDKDF (reference sequence). The CDR3 DNA is TGTGCCACCAGCAGAGGCGGGAACTCCTACGAGCAGTACTTC. Its translation is CATSRGGNSYEQYF.

This clone has ten or more counts. V gene TRBV9 combines with J gene TRBJ1-3; 9 bases match TRBD1. Germline V lookup: CDR1 SGDLS, CDR2 YYNGEE. This CDR3 is built from 15 residues. V was clipped by 5 bases and J by 2 bases; unmatched bases: 5. The CDR3, as DNA: TGTGCCAGCAGTCCCCACAGGGGGCCTGGAAACACCATATATTTT. The encoded protein is CASSPHRGPGNTIYF.

This sequence joins TRBV15 and TRBJ2-3; a weak D match, TRBD2 (5 bases). V lost 2 bases to trimming and J lost 2 bases, with 11 bases between them. The CDR3 sequence is 15 residues long. The germline V gene encodes CDR1 LNHNV and CDR2 YYDKDF (reference sequence). CDR3 nucleotides: TGTGCCACCAGCAGACCGCCCGGGGACACAGATACGCAGTATTTT. It specifies CATSRPPGDTDTQYF.

The genes are TRBV5-4 and TRBJ2-5; D remains ambiguous. The germline V gene has CDR1 SGHNT and CDR2 YYREEE (reference sequence). Trimming pared 0 bases from V and 5 bases from J, leaving 11 bases between. The CDR3 covers 14 residues. CDR3 sequence: CASSLAWRTETQYF. The CDR3 DNA is TGTGCCAGCAGCTTGGCCTGGCGGACCGAGACCCAGTACTTC.

The rearrangement joins TRBV11-3 to TRBJ2-1; 8 bases match TRBD2. V shed 0 bases and J 5 bases; nucleotides not matched to a gene: 12. The CDR3 spans 18 residues. Germline CDR1 SGHNT, CDR2 YENEEA. DNA for the CDR3: TGTGCCAGCAGCTTAGATCCGTTCCCGGGGGGGTTCAACAATGAGCAGTTCTTC. Its translation: CASSLDPFPGGFNNEQFF.

The chain combines TRBV2 with TRBJ1-3; perhaps TRBD1 as D (6 bases). CDR1 is SNHLY, CDR2 FYNNEI, per germline. The CDR3 loop spans 13 amino acids. V was pared by 4 bases and J by 2 bases, with 6 bases between. CDR3 DNA: TGTGCCAGCAGTGGGGGGCCTGGAAACACCATATATTTT. It translates to CASSGGPGNTIYF.

This clone has more than one count but fewer than ten. CDR3 region: CASSQGVMTGANVLTF. CDR3 in DNA: TGCGCCAGCAGCCAGGGCGTCATGACGGGGGCCAACGTCCTGACTTTC. The gene calls are TRBV4-1 and TRBJ2-6; D not resolved. V lost 3 bases and J lost 4, with 13 bases in between. CDR3 length equals 16 residues. The germline V gene encodes CDR1 MGHRA and CDR2 YSYEKL.

In regard to this clone: Mismatch with germline at one junction end may stem from a read error. This chain links TRBV7-7 with TRBJ2-2; D is unclear. This CDR3 spans 15 amino acids. Germline values: CDR1 SSHAT, CDR2 FNYEAQ (reference sequence). CDR3 nucleotide sequence: TGTGCTAGCAGCTTACAAACAGTTGGCACCGGGGAGCTGTTTTTT. Protein product: CASSLQTVGTGELFF.

This clone was detected only a few times. The chain recombines TRBV28 with TRBJ2-5, with a tentative D call TRBD2 (6 bases). V lost 5 bases and J 3 bases, leaving 28 bases between the germline ends. From germline, CDR1 is MDHEN and CDR2 SYDVKM. The CDR3 runs 19 residues. The CDR3 loop reads CASSVLSFLAPRAKETQYF. In nucleotides, the CDR3 is TGTGCCAGCAGTGTACTCTCCTTTCTAGCGCCTCGGGCGAAAGAGACCCAGTACTTC.

CDR3 in DNA: TGTGCCAGCATCCCGACGGGAACCGGGGAGCTGTTTTTT. It codes for CASIPTGTGELFF. This chain connects TRBV6-1 to TRBJ2-2; tentative D call: TRBD2 (5 bases). V lost 7 bases, J lost 5 bases, and 11 bases lay in between. The CDR3 sequence is 13 residues long. Germline V CDR1 and CDR2: MNHNS, SASEGT.

Only one count was recorded for this clone. The CDR3 protein is CASSGGTGGAGDTGELFF. CDR3 in DNA: TGTGCCAGTAGTGGGGGGACAGGGGGCGCAGGTGACACCGGGGAGCTGTTTTTT. This rearrangement joins TRBV19 to TRBJ2-2; 12 bases fit TRBD1. Unmatched junction bases numbered 10, after V lost 5 bases and J lost 3 bases. The CDR3 runs to 18 residues. CDR1 LNHDA and CDR2 SQIVND come from the germline V gene (reference sequence).

This clone appeared a single time. This chain uses TRBV10-2 with TRBJ2-3; D is unclear. CDR3 length equals 12 residues. Trimming cost V 3 bases and J 11 bases, with 12 bases left between them. Germline V lookup: CDR1 WSHSY, CDR2 SAAADI. The CDR3 nucleotides are TGCGCCAGCAGTGATAGTGGGTTGTTGCAGTATTTT. Protein product: CASSDSGLLQYF.

The V call is TRBV5-8, the J call TRBJ1-4; 9 nucleotides align to TRBD1. This CDR3 is 15 amino acids long. V lost 4 bases and J lost 8; bases outside the gene matches: 9. Germline V lookup: CDR1 SGHTS, CDR2 YDEGEE. DNA for the CDR3: TGTGCCAGCAGCCCCCGGGACAGGGTTACGGAAAAACTGTTTTTT. This encodes CASSPRDRVTEKLFF. Based on the CDR3 plus reference TRBV5-8 and TRBJ1-4, the full variable domain is EAGVTQSPTHLIKTRGQQATLRCSPISGHTSVYWYQQALGLGLQFLLWYDEGEERNRGNFPPRFSGRQFPNYSSELNVNALELEDSALYLCASSPRDRVTEKLFFGSGTQLSVL.

The chain combines TRBV4-3 with TRBJ1-4; 7 nucleotides match TRBD1. The CDR3 length is 14 residues. Germline V gene lookup returns CDR1 LGHNA and CDR2 YSLEER. Trimming removed 3 bases from V and 7 bases from J; junction bases left unmatched: 5. The CDR3 DNA follows: TGCGCCAGCAGCCAGGGGACAGTTCCTGAAAAACTGTTTTTT. Amino acid sequence: CASSQGTVPEKLFF.